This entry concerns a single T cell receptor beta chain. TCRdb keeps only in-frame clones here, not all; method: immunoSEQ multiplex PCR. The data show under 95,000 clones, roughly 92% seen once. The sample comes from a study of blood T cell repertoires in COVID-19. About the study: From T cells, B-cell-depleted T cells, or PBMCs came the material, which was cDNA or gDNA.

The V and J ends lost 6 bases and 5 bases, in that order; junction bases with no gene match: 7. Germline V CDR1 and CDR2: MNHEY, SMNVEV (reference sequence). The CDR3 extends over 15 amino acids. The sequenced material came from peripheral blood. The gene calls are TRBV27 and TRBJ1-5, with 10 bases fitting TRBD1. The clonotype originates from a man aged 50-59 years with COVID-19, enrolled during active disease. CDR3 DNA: TGTGCCAGCAGAGCCGGGACAGGGGCCGATCAGCCCCAGCATTTT. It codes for CASRAGTGADQPQHF.